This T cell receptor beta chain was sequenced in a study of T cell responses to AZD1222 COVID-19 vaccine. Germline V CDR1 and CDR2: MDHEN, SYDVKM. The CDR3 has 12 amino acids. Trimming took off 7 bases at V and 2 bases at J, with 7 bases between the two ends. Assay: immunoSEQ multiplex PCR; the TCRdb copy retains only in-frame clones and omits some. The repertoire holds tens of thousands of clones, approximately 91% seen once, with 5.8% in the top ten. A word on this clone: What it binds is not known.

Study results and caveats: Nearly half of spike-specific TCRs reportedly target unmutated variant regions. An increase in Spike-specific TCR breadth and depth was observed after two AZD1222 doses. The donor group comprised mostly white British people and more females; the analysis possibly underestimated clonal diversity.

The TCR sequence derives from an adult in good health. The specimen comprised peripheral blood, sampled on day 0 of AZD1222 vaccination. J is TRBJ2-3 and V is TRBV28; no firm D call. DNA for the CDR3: TGTGCCAGCATGGGAACCACAGATACGCAGTATTTT. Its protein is CASMGTTDTQYF.